The sample holds one count of the clone carrying this T cell receptor (beta chain). The sample originates from a study of blood T cell repertoires in COVID-19. Under the authors' procedure: Estimation of nucleated cell counts was performed using reference gene primer amplification. Assay: immunoSEQ multiplex PCR; the TCRdb copy retains only in-frame clones and omits some. V and J calls and clone size are as listed in that table; D and trimming were resolved from the DNA. The sample consists of about 160,000 clones, roughly 90% of them appearing once. CDR1 SGHKS and CDR2 YYEKEE come from the germline V gene (reference sequence). Trimming cost V 1 base and J 5 bases, with 13 bases left between them. The CDR3 covers 14 residues.

This chain joins TRBV5-5 and TRBJ2-7; D might be TRBD1 (5 bases). Sequences were obtained from peripheral blood. This sequence was found in a man between 60 and 75 years old with acute or convalescent COVID-19. As DNA, the CDR3 is TGTGCCAGCAGCTTGCCAGGGAATGGCGACGAGCAGTACTTC. The encoded protein is CASSLPGNGDEQYF.